Below, 26 T cell receptor beta chains from the same sample are listed, as sequenced in a study of technical replicates of blood from a handful of donors. This table comes from immunoSEQ multiplex PCR, and its TCRdb copy is limited to in-frame clones, with some not included. The sample includes roughly 70,000 clones, approximately 93% of them seen just once. Sequencing was performed on T cells isolated from PBMCs. These receptors all come from a human donor in good health.

The chain uses TRBV28 and TRBJ2-5; D unclear. V dropped 7 bases and J dropped 3 bases, with 15 bases sitting between them. CDR1 and CDR2 from the germline V gene are MDHEN and SYDVKM. The length of the CDR3 is 14 residues. This CDR3 reads CASTTPSGKETQYF. In DNA, the CDR3 is TGTGCCAGCACCACCCCGAGTGGTAAAGAGACCCAGTACTTC.

This chain links TRBV29-1 with TRBJ1-1, with D unresolved. V was clipped by 2 bases and J by 7 bases, with 14 bases between them. The CDR3 totals 13 residues. Germline CDR1 and CDR2: SQVTM and ANQGSEA. CDR3 loop: CSVETAADFEAFF. DNA of the CDR3: TGCAGCGTTGAAACCGCGGCAGATTTTGAAGCTTTCTTT.

The chain joins TRBV7-9 to TRBJ2-1; D is perhaps TRBD1 (6 bases). V was pared by 4 bases and J by 7 bases, with 8 bases between. Germline-derived CDR1 and CDR2 are SEHNR and FQNEAQ (reference sequence). The CDR3 consists of 12 residues. This chain's CDR3 is CASSSQGNEQFF. As DNA, the CDR3 is TGTGCCAGCAGCTCCCAGGGGAATGAGCAGTTCTTC.

J is TRBJ1-2 and V is TRBV4-1; the match to TRBD1 covers 7 bases. The trim removed 0 bases at V and 5 bases at J, leaving 6 bases unmatched. CDR1 and CDR2 from the germline V gene are MGHRA and YSYEKL. The CDR3 sequence is 15 residues long. The CDR3 region is CASSQEIQGRYGYTF. The CDR3 DNA is TGCGCCAGCAGCCAAGAAATACAGGGGAGATATGGCTACACCTTC.

This clone was seen just once. The germline gene is not matched at one end of the junction; a read error may be the cause. This chain links TRBV28 with TRBJ2-7; tentative D call: TRBD1 (5 bases). The CDR3 is 12 residues long. Germline V gives CDR1 MDHEN, CDR2 SYDVKM. The CDR3 nucleotides read TGTGCCAGCAGTTTCATCACAGGCCCTGGGGATTTC. This encodes CASSFITGPGDF.

This clone has only one observation. The chain is built from TRBV5-1 and TRBJ2-1, with 11 bases matching TRBD2. V was pared by 5 bases and J by 4 bases, with 8 bases of the junction left unmatched. The germline gives CDR1 SGHRS, CDR2 YFSETQ. This CDR3 has 16 amino acids. The CDR3: CASRAPGLAVYNEQFF. DNA of the CDR3: TGCGCCAGCAGGGCGCCGGGACTAGCGGTATACAATGAGCAGTTCTTC. The entire variable domain, with the rest obtained from reference TRBV5-1 and TRBJ2-1, is as follows: KAGVTQTPRYLIKTRGQQVTLSCSPISGHRSVSWYQQTPGQGLQFLFEYFSETQRNKGNFPGRFSGRQFSNSRSEMNVSTLELGDSALYLCASRAPGLAVYNEQFFGPGTRLTVL.

J is TRBJ1-2 and V is TRBV30; D call uncertain. With 2 bases removed from V and 6 bases from J, the gap between germline ends came to 13 bases. The germline CDR1 and CDR2 sequences are GTSNPN and SVGIG (reference sequence). The length of the CDR3 is 13 residues. CDR3 amino acids: CAWSPHDIHGYTF. The DNA of the CDR3 is TGTGCCTGGAGTCCACACGACATTCATGGCTACACCTTC.

The chain has TRBV4-2 and TRBJ1-1; 11 bases align to TRBD1. Germline CDR1 is LGHNA and CDR2 is YNFKEQ. The J segment lost 1 base and the V segment lost 0 bases, leaving 10 bases of the junction unmatched. This CDR3 is built from 19 residues. The CDR3 DNA sequence: TGTGCCAGCAGCCAAGATCGGGGGACAGGGGGGATCTGGAACACTGAAGCTTTCTTT. This codes for CASSQDRGTGGIWNTEAFF.

This clone was detected only once. V gene TRBV27 combines with J gene TRBJ2-7; D not resolved. V lost 0 bases to trimming and J lost 0 bases, with 6 bases between them. The CDR3 runs 14 residues. The germline CDR1 and CDR2 sequences are MNHEY and SMNVEV (reference sequence). CDR3 amino acids: CASSLSADSYEQYF. CDR3 in DNA: TGTGCCAGCAGTTTATCGGCTGACTCCTACGAGCAGTACTTC.

This clone has a single count. The CDR3 sequence: CASSLSGGRIDTQYF. The CDR3 DNA sequence: TGTGCCAGCAGCTTGAGCGGGGGGCGGATAGATACGCAGTATTTT. The chain links TRBV7-2 to TRBJ2-3, with 9 bases lining up with TRBD2. Per germline, CDR1 SGHTA and CDR2 FQGNSA. J lost 5 bases, V lost 3 bases, and 6 bases had no gene match. The CDR3 totals 15 residues.

The rearrangement uses TRBV19 and TRBJ2-7; 9 bases are shared with TRBD1. V shed 5 bases and J 0 bases; nucleotides not matched to a gene: 11. Germline V gene lookup returns CDR1 LNHDA and CDR2 SQIVND (reference sequence). This CDR3 has 17 amino acids. CDR3 in DNA: TGTGCCAGTAGTCCCGACCCACAGGGGGCGATCTCCTACGAGCAGTACTTC. It encodes CASSPDPQGAISYEQYF. Based on the CDR3 plus reference TRBV19 and TRBJ2-7, the full variable domain is DGGITQSPKYLFRKEGQNVTLSCEQNLNHDAMYWYRQDPGQGLRLIYYSQIVNDFQKGDIAEGYSVSREKKESFPLTVTSAQKNPTAFYLCASSPDPQGAISYEQYFGPGTRLTVT.

This sequence joins TRBV5-1 and TRBJ2-3, with 8 bases aligning to TRBD2. V dropped 3 bases and J dropped 2; count of bases not matched to a gene: 11. Germline CDR1 reads SGHRS; CDR2 reads YFSETQ. The CDR3 contains 17 residues. CDR3 loop: CASSWRLAGGDTDTQYF. The CDR3 DNA follows: TGCGCCAGCAGCTGGCGCTTGGCGGGAGGAGACACAGATACGCAGTATTTT.

The rearrangement uses TRBV4-1 and TRBJ2-7; D not resolved. This CDR3 has 14 amino acids. V lost 1 base, J lost 4 bases, and 11 bases lay in between. Germline CDR1 MGHRA, CDR2 YSYEKL. CDR3 nucleotides: TGCGCCAGCAGCCAAGTTGGAGAGGCTTACGAGCAGTACTTC. The encoded protein is CASSQVGEAYEQYF.

The V and J genes are TRBV5-1 and TRBJ2-7, with 7 bases that match TRBD1. This CDR3 is built from 16 residues. The V gene end was trimmed by 3 bases and the J gene end by 3 bases; junction bases not matched to a gene: 12. Per germline, CDR1 SGHRS and CDR2 YFSETQ. The CDR3, as DNA: TGCGCCAGCAGCTCGCCTACCGGGACAGATAACTACGAGCAGTACTTC. Residues: CASSSPTGTDNYEQYF.

V is TRBV6-5 and J is TRBJ1-4; D is undetermined. The CDR3 runs to 16 residues. Looked up from germline, CDR1 is MNHEY and CDR2 is SVGAGI. V lost 0 bases, J lost 6 bases, and 14 bases lay in between. CDR3 sequence reads: CASSYSIGVNDEKLFF. The CDR3 nucleotides read TGTGCCAGCAGTTACTCGATCGGGGTTAATGATGAAAAACTGTTTTTT.

The chain uses TRBV27 and TRBJ1-1, with TRBD1 matching 8 bases. Germline V gives CDR1 MNHEY, CDR2 SMNVEV (reference sequence). V gave up 2 bases and J gave up 0 bases; unmatched junction bases: 11. The CDR3 runs to 18 residues. CDR3 sequence: CASSLNSRGLLMNTEAFF. DNA of the CDR3: TGTGCCAGCAGTTTAAATTCCAGGGGGCTGCTTATGAACACTGAAGCTTTCTTT.

This clone was recorded once. The V gene is TRBV29-1, the J gene TRBJ2-3, with D unresolved. CDR1 SQVTM and CDR2 ANQGSEA come from the germline V gene. The germline V and J ends were trimmed by 0 bases and 0 bases, with 7 bases remaining between them. There are 14 residues in the CDR3. DNA for the CDR3: TGCAGCGTTGAAGATCTTATCAGCACAGATACGCAGTATTTT. Translated: CSVEDLISTDTQYF.

The chain combines TRBV6-1 with TRBJ2-3, with D possibly TRBD2 on 6 matching bases. CDR1 MNHNS and CDR2 SASEGT come from the germline V gene. V was cut by 10 bases and J by 3 bases, with 20 bases left in between. The CDR3 covers 15 residues. Here the CDR3 DNA reads TGTGCCATCGCATCATGGGGGGTAAGGACAGATACGCAGTATTTT. Protein: CAIASWGVRTDTQYF.

The chain links TRBV5-1 to TRBJ2-5, with D perhaps TRBD2 (6 bases). The J call may be wrong; the DNA end is better matched by TRBJ2-7. The CDR3 runs to 13 residues. Per the germline V gene, CDR1 is SGHRS and CDR2 is YFSETQ. CDR3 amino acids: CASRFGTDYEQYF. The CDR3 DNA is TGCGCCAGCAGATTCGGGACTGACTACGAGCAGTACTTC.

The chain employs TRBV7-9 and TRBJ1-1; D is perhaps TRBD1 (5 bases). The CDR3 loop spans 16 amino acids. Germline loops: CDR1 SEHNR, CDR2 FQNEAQ (reference sequence). Between the trimmed V and J ends, which lost 5 bases and 5 bases, there was a span of 21 bases. The CDR3 DNA sequence: TGTGCCAGCAGCCTCCGTTCTCCGGGGGGGGATACTGAAGCTTTCTTT. It codes for CASSLRSPGGDTEAFF.

As for this clone: This specimen includes other DNA sequences encoding the same CDR3. This chain uses TRBV9 with TRBJ1-1, with 7 bases that match TRBD1. Germline CDR1 SGDLS, CDR2 YYNGEE. This CDR3 has 15 amino acids. J was trimmed by 2 bases and V by 0 bases; bases with no gene match: 4. In DNA, the CDR3 is TGTGCCAGCAGCGTAGGGCAGGGGGGAAACACTGAAGCTTTCTTT. This sequence encodes CASSVGQGGNTEAFF.

This chain connects TRBV5-1 to TRBJ2-3, with 9 positions matching TRBD2. Germline-derived CDR1 and CDR2 are SGHRS and YFSETQ. V was pared by 0 bases and J by 4 bases, with 6 bases of the junction left unmatched. This CDR3 is 16 amino acids long. The CDR3 sequence: CASSLELAGPPDTQYF. DNA for the CDR3: TGCGCCAGCAGCTTGGAGCTAGCGGGGCCACCAGATACGCAGTATTTT.

V and J are TRBV5-1 and TRBJ2-7; TRBD1 is a possible D gene (6 bases). Germline values: CDR1 SGHRS, CDR2 YFSETQ. The CDR3 spans 15 residues. The V gene lost 4 bases and the J gene lost 4 bases, with 18 bases spanning the gap. CDR3 in amino acids: CASSPAAGARYEQYF. CDR3 nucleotides: TGCGCCAGCAGCCCGGCGGCAGGGGCGCGATACGAGCAGTACTTC.

The V and J genes are TRBV29-1 and TRBJ2-3; TRBD2 matches 7 bases. The germline V gene has CDR1 SQVTM and CDR2 ANQGSEA. CDR3 length equals 13 residues. V shed 7 bases and J 3 bases; nucleotides not matched to a gene: 7. CDR3 nucleotides: TGCAGCGCGACGGGGGGTGAGACAGATACGCAGTATTTT. Its translation is CSATGGETDTQYF.

The chain joins TRBV19 to TRBJ1-5; 9 bases are a match to TRBD1. Trimming at V came to 5 bases and at J to 6 bases, leaving 5 bases not matched to a gene. The V gene's germline CDR1 is LNHDA and CDR2 SQIVND (reference sequence). CDR3 size: 14 residues. Here the CDR3 DNA reads TGTGCCAGTAGTTCTACAGGGGGCGGTCAGCCCCAGCATTTT. Protein sequence: CASSSTGGGQPQHF.

CDR3 DNA: TGCGCCAGCAGCTCCGACACAGGGATTCTTAGAAATGAGCAGTTCTTC. It specifies CASSSDTGILRNEQFF. This chain links TRBV5-1 with TRBJ2-1; D is possibly TRBD1 (6 bases). The CDR3 is 16 residues long. Trimming removed 3 bases at V and 7 bases at J, with 20 bases between. Germline assignment: CDR1 SGHRS and CDR2 YFSETQ.